The clone carrying this TCR beta chain was seen a handful of times. Antigen: not known. CDR3 length equals 16 residues. J gave up 0 bases and V 5 bases, and 8 bases lay outside the gene matches. Per the germline V gene, CDR1 is SGHAT and CDR2 is FQNNGV. The data are from a study of shared clonotypes between healthy human individuals. Notes on the study in general: Genetic and exposure-history diversity was limited by the small donor number.

Deep-level settings were used for running the assay. Produced via immunoSEQ multiplex PCR; TCRdb's table is partial and in-frame only. The sample lists 470,000 or so clones; around four fifths were seen once. Sequenced: PBMCs. This chain joins TRBV11-2 and TRBJ2-3, with 7 nucleotides matching TRBD1. This clonotype was sampled from a woman aged 40 to 55 in good health. Some clones in this sample may be carry-over from other donors' samples. CDR3 residues: CASSPSRGRSTDTQYF. Written as DNA, the CDR3 is TGTGCCAGCAGCCCCAGTAGGGGGCGCAGCACAGATACGCAGTATTTT.